This T cell receptor (beta chain) emerged from a study of blood T cell repertoires in COVID-19. Looking at the study overall: Specimens from acute and convalescent COVID-19 originated in the United States, Italy and Spain.

CDR1 MNHEY and CDR2 SVGAGI come from the germline V gene. V was pared by 0 bases and J by 8 bases, with 16 bases between. The CDR3 totals 16 residues. TCRdb's table, derived via immunoSEQ multiplex PCR, lists solely in-frame clones and lacks some. This table has 250,000 to 350,000 clones, roughly 90% appearing once. Material: peripheral blood. J is TRBJ1-4 and V is TRBV6-5, with D unresolved. The sequence came from a man aged 18 to 29 who had recovered from COVID-19. The CDR3 DNA is TGTGCCAGCAGTTACTCACGGCCGGGAGGTGGAGAAAAACTGTTTTTT. This translates into CASSYSRPGGGEKLFF.